The 21 T cell receptor beta chains in this list originate from one sample, sequenced in a study of radiotherapy plus CTLA-4 blockade in lung cancer. Libraries were prepared by immunoSEQ multiplex PCR; TCRdb keeps only in-frame clonotypes and omits some of them. This sample has some 64,000 clones, with 76% found just once. The starting material was peripheral blood, obtained from a patient treated with radiotherapy plus ipilimumab. These receptors originate from a human donor with non-small cell lung cancer whose response to radiotherapy plus ipilimumab could not be evaluated. Some clones in this sample may be carry-over from other donors' samples.

DNA for the CDR3: TGTGCCAGTAGATTTGGCGGAAACACCGGGGAGCTGTTTTTT. Amino acid sequence: CASRFGGNTGELFF. The J gene is TRBJ2-2, the V gene TRBV19; no clear D gene. Per germline, CDR1 LNHDA and CDR2 SQIVND (reference sequence). V was cut by 6 bases and J by 2 bases, with 10 bases left in between. This CDR3 is built from 14 residues.

The CDR3 DNA sequence: TGTGCCAGCAGTTTATCCCTCCTCAGCGGCGGTGAGCAGTTCTTC. This codes for CASSLSLLSGGEQFF. The V and J genes are TRBV27 and TRBJ2-1; D may be TRBD2 (5 bases). Germline CDR1 reads MNHEY; CDR2 reads SMNVEV (reference sequence). V was pared by 0 bases and J by 9 bases, with 15 bases between. This CDR3 has 15 residues.

The V call is TRBV4-3, the J call TRBJ1-6; 7 bases fit TRBD1. V was pared by 6 bases and J by 5 bases, with 4 bases of the junction left unmatched. This CDR3 has 14 amino acids. Germline V CDR1 and CDR2: LGHNA, YSLEER. CDR3 sequence: CASRAGTDNSPLHF. CDR3 coding DNA: TGCGCCAGCAGAGCCGGGACAGATAATTCACCCCTCCACTTT.

About this clone itself: The same CDR3 can be traced to other DNA sequences in this sample. The V call is TRBV5-8, the J call TRBJ1-1; TRBD1 might be the D (6 bases). The CDR3 totals 15 residues. The V gene lost 8 bases and the J gene lost 0 bases, with 17 bases spanning the gap. Germline CDR1 reads SGHTS; CDR2 reads YDEGEE. In DNA, the CDR3 is TGTGCCAGTAGTTTTGGGGGACACTTGAACACTGAAGCTTTCTTT. Protein product: CASSFGGHLNTEAFF.

This chain joins TRBV5-1 and TRBJ1-2, with D possibly being TRBD1 (6 bases). The CDR3 length is 14 residues. V lost 4 bases to trimming and J lost 0 bases, with 10 bases between them. CDR1 SGHRS and CDR2 YFSETQ come from the germline V gene. CDR3 nucleotides: TGCGCCAGCAGCGAACGACAGGCTAACTATGGCTACACCTTC. This encodes CASSERQANYGYTF.

The genes are TRBV6-5 and TRBJ2-1; TRBD2 matches 8 bases. Losses at the gene ends were 6 bases for V and 0 bases for J; bases not matched to a gene: 4. Per germline, CDR1 MNHEY and CDR2 SVGAGI. The CDR3 is made up of 15 amino acids. CDR3 amino acids: CASRPRGGSYNEQFF. CDR3 nucleotides: TGTGCCAGCAGGCCCCGGGGGGGCTCCTACAATGAGCAGTTCTTC.

The J gene is TRBJ1-2, the V gene TRBV7-2; D unresolved. The CDR3 is made up of 14 amino acids. V lost 4 bases, J lost 7 bases, and 16 bases lay in between. Germline-derived CDR1 and CDR2 are SGHTA and FQGNSA. Here the CDR3 DNA reads TGTGCCAGCAGCTCTAGACTGGAGTCGAGTGGCTACACCTTC. It encodes CASSSRLESSGYTF.

The chain couples TRBV28 to TRBJ1-5, with D tentatively TRBD1 (6 bases). V lost 5 bases to trimming and J lost 9 bases, with 32 bases between them. There are 19 residues in the CDR3. Germline loops: CDR1 MDHEN, CDR2 SYDVKM. CDR3 protein: CASSLIPAKTGMGPPPQHF. CDR3 coding DNA: TGTGCCAGCAGTCTTATCCCCGCAAAAACAGGGATGGGCCCTCCGCCCCAGCATTTT.

This rearrangement joins TRBV2 to TRBJ2-7, with D possibly matching TRBD1 (6 bases). The CDR3 totals 13 residues. The germline V gene encodes CDR1 SNHLY and CDR2 FYNNEI. V was cut by 4 bases and J by 6 bases, with 13 bases left in between. CDR3 in amino acids: CASSVTQGFEQYF. The CDR3 nucleotides read TGTGCCAGCAGTGTAACACAGGGTTTCGAGCAGTACTTC.

The rearrangement links TRBV11-2 to TRBJ1-1; D is undetermined. The V gene lost 5 bases and the J gene lost 0 bases, with 10 bases spanning the gap. This CDR3 is built from 14 residues. Germline CDR1 SGHAT, CDR2 FQNNGV. The CDR3 DNA sequence: TGTGCCAGCAGCCCAATGGGCATGAACACTGAAGCTTTCTTT. This translates into CASSPMGMNTEAFF.

The sample holds a few counts of this clone. The chain couples TRBV5-6 to TRBJ1-5, with D possibly TRBD1 on 6 matching bases. The ends were cut back, 0 bases at V and 5 bases at J, with 9 bases in the middle. The CDR3 is 14 residues long. Germline lookup yields CDR1 SGHDT and CDR2 YYEEEE. The CDR3 coding sequence is TGTGCCAGCAGCTTGGGGCAGGGGTATCAGCCCCAGCATTTT. It encodes CASSLGQGYQPQHF.

V usage is TRBV18 and J usage is TRBJ1-1, with TRBD1 identical over 7 bases. Germline V CDR1 and CDR2: KGHSH, LQKENI. The CDR3 is 14 amino acids. The V gene end was trimmed by 5 bases and the J gene end by 2 bases; junction bases not matched to a gene: 5. Here the CDR3 reads CASSTTGENTEAFF. CDR3 nucleotide sequence: TGTGCCAGCTCAACAACAGGGGAAAACACTGAAGCTTTCTTT.

This sequence joins TRBV2 and TRBJ1-2; 11 bases are a match to TRBD1. The V gene's germline CDR1 is SNHLY and CDR2 FYNNEI. The CDR3 covers 14 residues. J lost 8 bases, V lost 3 bases, and 5 bases had no gene match. CDR3 sequence reads: CASSDGTGGKGYTF. CDR3 nucleotide sequence: TGTGCCAGCAGTGACGGGACAGGGGGAAAGGGCTACACCTTC.

For this clone: Other DNA variants within this sample encode the same CDR3. The gene calls are TRBV6-5 and TRBJ2-7; TRBD2 is a possible D gene (6 bases). The CDR3 has 14 residues. V was clipped by 2 bases and J by 3 bases, with 11 bases between them. Germline assignment: CDR1 MNHEY and CDR2 SVGAGI. The chain's CDR3 is CASSYRQGGYEQYF. The CDR3 nucleotides are TGTGCCAGCAGTTACAGGCAGGGAGGCTACGAGCAGTACTTC.

The chain couples TRBV7-2 to TRBJ1-3; maybe TRBD1 (5 bases). The CDR3 totals 17 residues. V gave up 2 bases and J gave up 0 bases, with 14 bases separating them. Germline V gene data show CDR1 as SGHTA and CDR2 as FQGNSA. As DNA, the CDR3 is TGTGCCAGCAGCTTATCTCAGGGATCGGGCTCTGGAAACACCATATATTTT. It encodes CASSLSQGSGSGNTIYF.

The V gene is TRBV28, the J gene TRBJ1-5; D unclear. The V and J ends lost 3 bases and 5 bases respectively, with 11 bases between them. Looked up from germline, CDR1 is MDHEN and CDR2 is SYDVKM. This CDR3 is built from 14 residues. CDR3 DNA sequence: TGTGCCAGCAGTTTGGAGACGTTTGATCAGCCCCAGCATTTT. It translates to CASSLETFDQPQHF. Using reference TRBV28 and TRBJ1-5 for the parts outside the CDR3, the full variable domain is DVKVTQSSRYLVKRTGEKVFLECVQDMDHENMFWYRQDPGLGLRLIYFSYDVKMKEKGDIPEGYSVSREKKERFSLILESASTNQTSMYLCASSLETFDQPQHFGDGTRLSIL.

This clone was observed a handful of times. This chain joins TRBV6-6 and TRBJ1-1; D unclear. The CDR3 spans 11 residues. Per germline, CDR1 MNHNY and CDR2 SVGAGI (reference sequence). The V and J ends lost 7 bases and 8 bases respectively, with 11 bases between them. In DNA form, the CDR3 reads TGTGCCAGCACTCCACGAGTGGAAGCTTTCTTT. This codes for CASTPRVEAFF.

This chain links TRBV2 with TRBJ1-5, with a weak D call TRBD1 (6 bases). V was trimmed by 2 bases and J by 1 base, leaving 6 bases between them. CDR1 and CDR2 from the germline V gene are SNHLY and FYNNEI. The CDR3 is made up of 14 amino acids. The CDR3 reads CASSEQGSNQPQHF. CDR3 coding DNA: TGTGCCAGCAGTGAACAGGGGAGCAATCAGCCCCAGCATTTT.

The chain has TRBV13 and TRBJ2-5; the match to TRBD2 covers 11 bases. Germline loops: CDR1 PRHDT, CDR2 FYEKMQ (reference sequence). Trimming removed 4 bases from V and 0 bases from J; junction bases left unmatched: 13. The CDR3 is made up of 19 amino acids. CDR3 DNA sequence: TGTGCCAGCAGCTCGTATACCCCCCTAGCGGGGGGACACCAAGAGACCCAGTACTTC. Encoded protein: CASSSYTPLAGGHQETQYF.

This clone has more than one count but fewer than ten. The chain joins TRBV19 to TRBJ2-2, with 7 bases lining up with TRBD1. CDR3 length equals 16 residues. CDR1 is LNHDA, CDR2 SQIVND, per germline (reference sequence). V was clipped by 3 bases and J by 1 base; unmatched bases: 5. CDR3 loop: CASSIEDRENTGELFF. The DNA of the CDR3 is TGTGCCAGTAGTATCGAAGACAGGGAGAACACCGGGGAGCTGTTTTTT.

The rearrangement joins TRBV11-3 to TRBJ1-2, with D unclear. Germline CDR1 reads SGHNT; CDR2 reads YENEEA. The CDR3 spans 17 residues. V lost 0 bases and J lost 7, with 21 bases in between. The CDR3 sequence: CASSLDEVSGLLSGYTF. The CDR3 nucleotides are TGTGCCAGCAGCTTAGATGAAGTTAGCGGGCTCCTGAGTGGCTACACCTTC.